The 25 T cell receptor beta chains below all came from one sample that was sequenced in a study of T cell responses to AZD1222 COVID-19 vaccine. Sequencing used immunoSEQ multiplex PCR; TCRdb keeps in-frame clones, though not all of them. The repertoire holds about 96,000 clones, with around 91% as singletons. Here the sequenced sample was peripheral blood, taken on day 0 of MenACWY control vaccination. The receptors come from an adult in good health.

The rearrangement joins TRBV28 to TRBJ1-1; D remains ambiguous. The V gene lost 4 bases and the J gene lost 4 bases, with 16 bases spanning the gap. This CDR3 is 15 amino acids long. CDR1 and CDR2 from the germline V gene are MDHEN and SYDVKM. CDR3 sequence reads: CASSSPTPAGTEAFF. CDR3 DNA sequence: TGTGCCAGCAGTTCCCCCACCCCGGCGGGCACTGAAGCTTTCTTT.

The chain carries TRBV4-2 and TRBJ2-7; TRBD1 agrees at 8 bases. Germline loops: CDR1 LGHNA, CDR2 YNFKEQ. This CDR3 comprises 19 residues. After removal of 0 bases from V and 7 bases from J, the junction contained 20 bases not matched to a gene. CDR3 sequence: CASSQEVRTGPMDPGEQYF. DNA for the CDR3: TGTGCCAGCAGCCAAGAAGTGAGGACAGGGCCCATGGATCCGGGGGAGCAGTACTTC.

V and J are TRBV27 and TRBJ1-4; TRBD1 matches 7 bases. This CDR3 is built from 16 residues. Germline V lookup: CDR1 MNHEY, CDR2 SMNVEV (reference sequence). With 6 bases clipped from V and 5 bases from J, the junction kept 12 bases outside the gene matches. The CDR3 region has the DNA TGTGCCAGCAGACCAACTAAGACAGGGCCAAATGAAAAACTGTTTTTT. It specifies CASRPTKTGPNEKLFF.

V and J are TRBV11-1 and TRBJ1-1, with D perhaps matching TRBD1 (5 bases). CDR1 and CDR2 from the germline V gene are SGHAT and FQDESV (reference sequence). V lost 7 bases and J lost 3, with 15 bases in between. The CDR3 covers 14 residues. CDR3 in amino acids: CASKTGTPHTEAFF. In nucleotides, the CDR3 is TGTGCCAGCAAAACCGGGACTCCACACACTGAAGCTTTCTTT.

The chain uses TRBV5-1 and TRBJ2-1, with D perhaps TRBD1 or TRBD2 (5 bases each). The CDR3 runs 16 residues. Germline lookup yields CDR1 SGHRS and CDR2 YFSETQ. Trimming left V 0 bases short and J 1 base short, with 11 bases between. For the CDR3, the DNA is TGCGCCAGCAGCTTGGGGCCCGAGGGGTCCTACAATGAGCAGTTCTTC. Its translation: CASSLGPEGSYNEQFF.

This clone was seen a single time. V and J are TRBV5-4 and TRBJ1-1; D uncertain. The CDR3 is made up of 16 amino acids. Deletions cut 3 bases from V and 0 bases from J, with 15 bases between. CDR1 and CDR2 from the germline V gene are SGHNT and YYREEE (reference sequence). The CDR3 sequence is CASSYFTLDMNTEAFF. The CDR3 nucleotides read TGTGCCAGCAGCTACTTTACCCTAGATATGAACACTGAAGCTTTCTTT.

The chain recombines TRBV27 with TRBJ2-3; D might be TRBD1 (5 bases). The V gene's germline CDR1 is MNHEY and CDR2 SMNVEV (reference sequence). The length of the CDR3 is 13 residues. V dropped 4 bases and J dropped 8 bases, with 13 bases sitting between them. The CDR3 coding sequence is TGTGCCAGCAGTTGGAAGCAGGGCGGTACGCAGTATTTT. It translates to CASSWKQGGTQYF.

The CDR3: CASSSDYGYTF. The CDR3 nucleotides are TGTGCCAGCAGTTCGGACTATGGCTACACCTTC. This sequence joins TRBV2 and TRBJ1-2; no clear D gene. V dropped 5 bases and J dropped 3 bases, with 4 bases sitting between them. The CDR3 extends over 11 amino acids. CDR1 and CDR2 from the germline V gene are SNHLY and FYNNEI.

The rearrangement uses TRBV7-8 and TRBJ2-1; TRBD2 agrees at 12 bases. This CDR3 spans 15 amino acids. CDR1 and CDR2 (germline): SGHVS, FQNEAQ. Unmatched junction bases numbered 11, after V lost 5 bases and J lost 12 bases. This chain's CDR3 is CASSLGTSGSRGQFF. DNA of the CDR3: TGTGCCAGCAGCCTAGGGACTAGCGGGTCACGTGGGCAGTTCTTC.

V usage is TRBV29-1 and J usage is TRBJ2-5, with TRBD2 as a possible D gene (5 bases). V was pared by 2 bases and J by 2 bases, with 12 bases between. The CDR3 consists of 14 residues. The V gene's germline CDR1 is SQVTM and CDR2 ANQGSEA. The CDR3 spells CSVELASQQETQYF. The CDR3 region has the DNA TGCAGCGTTGAACTGGCTAGCCAACAAGAGACCCAGTACTTC.

The CDR3 DNA is TGTGCCAGCAGTTTAAGTGGGACTTCTAACTATGGCTACACCTTC. This gives the protein CASSLSGTSNYGYTF. The gene calls are TRBV27 and TRBJ1-2, with a possible D match to TRBD1 (5 bases). CDR1 and CDR2 from the germline V gene are MNHEY and SMNVEV (reference sequence). The CDR3 runs 15 residues. The V end lost 2 bases, the J end lost 0 bases, and 10 bases lay between the germline ends.

In DNA form, the CDR3 reads TGTGCCCCCAATCCCCCTAGAGAGACCCAGTACTTC. Protein: CAPNPPRETQYF. This chain joins TRBV14 and TRBJ2-5; no definite D call. V lost 11 bases to trimming and J lost 4 bases, with 14 bases between them. Germline V gives CDR1 SGHDN, CDR2 FVKESK. This CDR3 is 12 amino acids long.

The genes are TRBV6-5 and TRBJ1-5, with D hard to call. Germline V CDR1 and CDR2: MNHEY, SVGAGI. The length of the CDR3 is 12 residues. The V gene lost 7 bases and the J gene lost 6 bases, with 10 bases spanning the gap. The CDR3 bases are TGTGCCAGCACCAACCCGGGTCAGCCCCAGCATTTT. Its translation: CASTNPGQPQHF.

The chain links TRBV2 to TRBJ1-2; D ambiguous. Trimming stripped 8 bases from V and 0 bases from J, with 10 bases between. Germline loops: CDR1 SNHLY, CDR2 FYNNEI. CDR3 length: 13 residues. CDR3 coding DNA: TGTGCCAGCCATCCGCAAGCTAACTATGGCTACACCTTC. Translating it yields CASHPQANYGYTF.

For this clone: At one boundary the junction diverges from the germline segment, which might be a read error. V usage is TRBV7-7 and J usage is TRBJ2-5, with 7 bases aligning to TRBD1. Looked up from germline, CDR1 is SSHAT and CDR2 is FNYEAQ (reference sequence). The CDR3 covers 13 residues. CDR3: CASSLQGMETQYF. As DNA, the CDR3 is TGTGCTAGCAGCTTACAGGGGATGGAGACCCAGTACTTC.

V gene TRBV19 combines with J gene TRBJ1-4; weak D call: TRBD1 (6 bases). The CDR3 length is 13 residues. Trimming removed 7 bases at V and 8 bases at J, with 14 bases between. In germline, CDR1 is LNHDA, CDR2 SQIVND (reference sequence). CDR3 nucleotides: TGTGCCAGTAACACAGGGACGTCGGAAAAACTGTTTTTT. Translation: CASNTGTSEKLFF.

The J gene is TRBJ1-5, the V gene TRBV28; no clear D. The V gene lost 5 bases and the J gene lost 4 bases, with 15 bases spanning the gap. The CDR3 has 15 amino acids. The germline V gene has CDR1 MDHEN and CDR2 SYDVKM. In DNA, the CDR3 is TGTGCCAGCAGTGAACCGGGAGACAAAAATCAGCCCCAGCATTTT. This gives the protein CASSEPGDKNQPQHF. The whole variable domain, remainder taken from reference TRBV28 and TRBJ1-5, is DVKVTQSSRYLVKRTGEKVFLECVQDMDHENMFWYRQDPGLGLRLIYFSYDVKMKEKGDIPEGYSVSREKKERFSLILESASTNQTSMYLCASSEPGDKNQPQHFGDGTRLSIL.

This clone was found once. The V call is TRBV13, the J call TRBJ1-3; 7 bases align to TRBD1. The V and J ends lost 5 bases and 0 bases, in that order; junction bases with no gene match: 4. The length of the CDR3 is 15 residues. Germline assignment: CDR1 PRHDT and CDR2 FYEKMQ (reference sequence). CDR3 bases: TGTGCCAGCAGCGTACAGGGGATCTCTGGAAACACCATATATTTT. The encoded protein is CASSVQGISGNTIYF.

This clone was seen a handful of times. This sequence joins TRBV6-5 and TRBJ1-6, with D possibly being TRBD1 (5 bases). The germline V and J ends were trimmed by 10 bases and 6 bases, with 13 bases remaining between them. There are 13 residues in the CDR3. The germline CDR1 and CDR2 sequences are MNHEY and SVGAGI. CDR3 DNA: TGTGCCACCCGGGACGCCACTAATTCACCCCTCCACTTT. Residues: CATRDATNSPLHF.

The rearrangement joins TRBV27 to TRBJ2-1, with D perhaps matching TRBD1 or TRBD2 (5 bases each). Trimming pared 5 bases from V and 6 bases from J, leaving 17 bases between. In germline, CDR1 is MNHEY, CDR2 SMNVEV (reference sequence). The CDR3 has 15 residues. Written as DNA, the CDR3 is TGTGCCAGCAGTACCCGGGGCAGTCAAGGCAATGAGCAGTTCTTC. Residues: CASSTRGSQGNEQFF.

The CDR3, as DNA: TGTGCCAGCAGCTTGCTAGCGGGGGTAGATACGCAGTATTTT. It is translated as CASSLLAGVDTQYF. This chain joins TRBV5-6 and TRBJ2-3, with TRBD2 identical over 10 bases. The CDR3 sequence is 14 residues long. J was trimmed by 5 bases and V by 1 base; bases with no gene match: 1. CDR1 and CDR2 from the germline V gene are SGHDT and YYEEEE.

V gene TRBV27 combines with J gene TRBJ1-1, with D unclear. Trimming removed 4 bases from V and 1 base from J, with 13 bases in between. The CDR3 sequence is 15 residues long. In germline, CDR1 is MNHEY, CDR2 SMNVEV (reference sequence). As DNA, the CDR3 is TGTGCCAGCAGTTCCCGTTTCTTGGGGAACACTGAAGCTTTCTTT. It translates to CASSSRFLGNTEAFF.

J is TRBJ1-1 and V is TRBV5-6; the D gene is possibly TRBD1 (5 bases). CDR1 is SGHDT, CDR2 YYEEEE, per germline. The CDR3 totals 16 residues. V was clipped by 4 bases and J by 6 bases, with 22 bases between them. The CDR3 DNA is TGTGCCAGCAGCAGCGGGGGGAAACGGGTTGGCGCTGAAGCTTTCTTT. Its translation: CASSSGGKRVGAEAFF.

This clone was picked up a small number of times. This chain uses TRBV3-1 (or the pseudogene TRBV3-2) with TRBJ2-3; the match to TRBD1 covers 7 bases. V lost 6 bases and J lost 4; bases outside the gene matches: 10. Germline V gives CDR1 LGHDT, CDR2 YNNKEL (reference sequence). The length of the CDR3 is 15 residues. The CDR3 nucleotides read TGTGCCAGCAGTCCTGACAGGGTTGGTCCAGATACGCAGTATTTT. Protein sequence: CASSPDRVGPDTQYF.

This chain uses TRBV19 with TRBJ2-7, with D unresolved. Germline V gene sequence: CDR1 LNHDA, CDR2 SQIVND (reference sequence). The CDR3 covers 14 residues. Trimming pared 4 bases from V and 2 bases from J, leaving 12 bases between. The CDR3 nucleotides are TGTGCCAGTAGTACAACGGGTTCTACCTACGAGCAGTACTTC. It yields the protein CASSTTGSTYEQYF. The variable domain in full, with the rest retrieved from reference TRBV19 and TRBJ2-7, is DGGITQSPKYLFRKEGQNVTLSCEQNLNHDAMYWYRQDPGQGLRLIYYSQIVNDFQKGDIAEGYSVSREKKESFPLTVTSAQKNPTAFYLCASSTTGSTYEQYFGPGTRLTVT.